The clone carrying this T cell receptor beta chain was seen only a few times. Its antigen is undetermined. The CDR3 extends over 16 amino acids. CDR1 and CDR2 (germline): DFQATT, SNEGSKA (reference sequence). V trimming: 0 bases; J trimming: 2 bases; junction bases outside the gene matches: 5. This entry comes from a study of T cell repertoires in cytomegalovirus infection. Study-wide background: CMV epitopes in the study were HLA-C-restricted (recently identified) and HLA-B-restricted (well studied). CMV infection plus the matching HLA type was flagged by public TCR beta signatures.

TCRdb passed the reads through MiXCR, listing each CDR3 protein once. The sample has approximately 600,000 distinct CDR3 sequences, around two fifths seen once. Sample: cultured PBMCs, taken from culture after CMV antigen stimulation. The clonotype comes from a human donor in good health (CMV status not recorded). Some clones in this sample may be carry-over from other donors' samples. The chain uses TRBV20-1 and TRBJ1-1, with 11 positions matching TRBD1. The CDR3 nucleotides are TGCAGTGCTAGAGAGGCGGGACAGGGGGGTAACACTGAAGCTTTCTTT. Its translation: CSAREAGQGGNTEAFF.